These 30 T cell receptor beta chains came from one sample sequenced in a study of immune evolution from preneoplasia to lung adenocarcinoma. Measured with immunoSEQ multiplex PCR; TCRdb has only the in-frame clones, and not every one. The table has approximately 17,000 clones, approximately 86% seen once; the top ten hold 2% to 3%. Source material: FFPE invasive lung adenocarcinoma tissue. These receptors were taken from a person aged 70 to 85 with invasive lung adenocarcinoma.

V is TRBV9 and J is TRBJ1-2, with 8 nucleotides matching TRBD1. The trim removed 4 bases at V and 7 bases at J, leaving 9 bases unmatched. This CDR3 comprises 14 residues. Germline CDR1 reads SGDLS; CDR2 reads YYNGEE. CDR3 region: CASSRPTQGVGYTF. CDR3 bases: TGTGCCAGCAGCCGCCCGACACAGGGGGTTGGCTACACCTTC.

This clone has a handful of counts. The chain uses TRBV11-2 and TRBJ1-1; D gene uncertain. Germline CDR1 and CDR2: SGHAT and FQNNGV. The CDR3 length is 14 residues. V dropped 0 bases and J dropped 4 bases, with 9 bases sitting between them. The CDR3 protein is CASSLEGSGTEAFF. CDR3 sequence (DNA): TGTGCCAGCAGCTTAGAGGGGTCGGGCACTGAAGCTTTCTTT.

This clone was found a few times. V gene TRBV5-1 combines with J gene TRBJ1-1; D uncertain. Germline V gene lookup returns CDR1 SGHRS and CDR2 YFSETQ. V lost 5 bases, J lost 1 base, and 9 bases lay in between. The length of the CDR3 is 13 residues. CDR3 amino acids: CASSSWGNTEAFF. Written as DNA, the CDR3 is TGCGCCAGCAGTAGTTGGGGGAACACTGAAGCTTTCTTT.

The chain employs TRBV7-8 and TRBJ2-3; 11 bases line up with TRBD2. Germline values: CDR1 SGHVS, CDR2 FQNEAQ. The CDR3 is 16 residues long. With 5 bases clipped from V and 5 bases from J, the junction kept 9 bases outside the gene matches. The chain's CDR3 is CASSPGLAGPVDTQYF. The CDR3, as DNA: TGTGCCAGCAGCCCTGGACTAGCGGGTCCTGTAGATACGCAGTATTTT. The variable domain in full, completed from reference TRBV7-8 and TRBJ2-3, reads GAGVSQSPRYKVAKRGQDVALRCDPISGHVSLFWYQQALGQGPEFLTYFQNEAQLDKSGLPSDRFFAERPEGSVSTLKIQRTQQEDSAVYLCASSPGLAGPVDTQYFGPGTRLTVL.

This clone was recorded a few times. This sequence joins TRBV19 and TRBJ2-1; 8 bases are a match to TRBD2. V was clipped by 4 bases and J by 4 bases; unmatched bases: 9. The CDR3 runs to 16 residues. Germline CDR1 LNHDA, CDR2 SQIVND (reference sequence). Written as DNA, the CDR3 is TGTGCCAGTAGTAGATACCTTAGCGGGGCTTACAATGAGCAGTTCTTC. Amino acid sequence: CASSRYLSGAYNEQFF.

V gene TRBV11-2 combines with J gene TRBJ2-7; D not resolved. The CDR3 consists of 15 residues. Trimming took 2 bases from V and 2 from J, leaving 13 bases between them. From germline, CDR1 is SGHAT and CDR2 FQNNGV. CDR3 DNA: TGTGCCAGCAGCTTATTGGGCGGCAACCCCTACGAGCAGTACTTC. As protein: CASSLLGGNPYEQYF.

The V and J genes are TRBV9 and TRBJ2-2, with D maybe TRBD2 (6 bases). CDR1 is SGDLS and CDR2 is YYNGEE in the germline V gene. The CDR3 has 16 residues. V was clipped by 4 bases and J by 4 bases, with 17 bases between them. This CDR3 reads CASSPRDRRGTGELFF. CDR3 bases: TGTGCCAGCAGCCCACGAGATCGGCGGGGCACCGGGGAGCTGTTTTTT.

This chain links TRBV5-1 with TRBJ2-1; 9 bases agree with TRBD1. V lost 4 bases to trimming and J lost 8 bases; unmatched junction nucleotides: 10. CDR1 and CDR2 from the germline V gene are SGHRS and YFSETQ. The CDR3 is 15 amino acids. The CDR3 DNA follows: TGCGCCAGCAGCCACAACAGGGGGCTCGTCGATGAGCAGTTCTTC. It yields the protein CASSHNRGLVDEQFF.

The chain combines TRBV7-6 with TRBJ2-7; D uncertain. This CDR3 has 14 amino acids. Germline CDR1 and CDR2: SGHVS and FNYEAQ. Trimming stripped 0 bases from V and 0 bases from J, with 6 bases between. This CDR3 reads CASSLALSSYEQYF. The CDR3 nucleotides are TGTGCCAGCAGCTTAGCGCTCAGCTCCTACGAGCAGTACTTC.

The rearrangement joins TRBV19 to TRBJ1-5; D ambiguous. V was pared by 3 bases and J by 0 bases, with 6 bases between. The CDR3 has 14 residues. Germline V gene lookup returns CDR1 LNHDA and CDR2 SQIVND (reference sequence). CDR3 sequence: CASSMSHSNQPQHF. The CDR3 DNA reads TGTGCCAGTAGTATGTCCCATAGCAATCAGCCCCAGCATTTT.

The genes are TRBV27 and TRBJ1-1; possibly TRBD1 for D (6 bases). Looked up from germline, CDR1 is MNHEY and CDR2 is SMNVEV (reference sequence). V lost 7 bases and J lost 8, with 11 bases in between. The CDR3 runs 11 residues. CDR3 sequence (DNA): TGTGCCAGCACGGGGGCCGGGGAAGCTTTCTTT. Its protein product is CASTGAGEAFF.

CDR3 amino acids: CASSSYRGPGRRFYTF. The CDR3, as DNA: TGTGCCAGCAGTTCTTATAGGGGGCCAGGACGGAGATTCTACACCTTC. The V gene is TRBV28, the J gene TRBJ1-2; 7 bases are a match to TRBD1. The J segment lost 10 bases and the V segment lost 4 bases, leaving 18 bases of the junction unmatched. The CDR3 loop spans 16 amino acids. Germline V lookup: CDR1 MDHEN, CDR2 SYDVKM.

The CDR3 spells CASSFGSSGRRNEQYF. DNA for the CDR3: TGTGCCAGCAGCTTTGGTTCTAGCGGGAGAAGAAACGAGCAGTACTTC. The chain links TRBV7-9 to TRBJ2-7, with 10 nucleotides matching TRBD2. V trimming: 3 bases; J trimming: 5 bases; junction bases outside the gene matches: 10. CDR3 length: 16 residues. The germline gives CDR1 SEHNR, CDR2 FQNEAQ (reference sequence).

Written as DNA, the CDR3 is TGTGCCAGCAGCTTCAGGGAGGGGGATACGCAGTATTTT. It codes for CASSFREGDTQYF. This sequence joins TRBV11-2 and TRBJ2-3; TRBD2 aligns across 7 bases. Looked up from germline, CDR1 is SGHAT and CDR2 is FQNNGV. The ends lost 3 bases at V and 6 bases at J; junction bases unmatched: 3. This CDR3 has 13 amino acids.

This clone was recorded once. The conserved final phenylalanine or tryptophan is absent from the CDR3, which likely points to a read error. Because the CDR3's place on the DNA is in doubt, the DNA is left out and the CDR3 is given as listed by TCRdb. The chain combines TRBV30 with TRBJ2-7. Per the germline V gene, CDR1 is GTSNPN and CDR2 is SVGIG (reference sequence). Counting both end residues, the CDR3 totals 10 amino acids. The CDR3 region is CAWSAAFPPP.

The genes are TRBV20-1 and TRBJ2-1; 7 bases map to TRBD2. Germline CDR1 and CDR2: DFQATT and SNEGSKA (reference sequence). The CDR3 contains 11 residues. Trimming took 8 bases from V and 7 from J; bases not matched to a gene: 5. For the CDR3, the DNA is TGCAGTCCCCTACTAGCGAATGAGCAGTTCTTC. This sequence encodes CSPLLANEQFF.

The V gene is TRBV27, the J gene TRBJ2-2; tentative D call: TRBD1 (8 bases). Trimming left V 2 bases short and J 6 bases short, with 16 bases between. From germline, CDR1 is MNHEY and CDR2 SMNVEV (reference sequence). This CDR3 has 16 amino acids. CDR3 in amino acids: CASSLRTGRVAGELFF. The CDR3 region has the DNA TGTGCCAGCAGTTTAAGGACAGGGAGGGTTGCCGGGGAGCTGTTTTTT.

The chain uses TRBV7-9 and TRBJ1-1; a weak D match, TRBD1 (6 bases). Germline CDR1 and CDR2: SEHNR and FQNEAQ (reference sequence). The CDR3 contains 12 residues. V was cut by 2 bases and J by 13 bases, with 14 bases left in between. The CDR3 DNA follows: TGTGCCAGCAGCTTAATGGGACATGGGTGTTTCTTT. It specifies CASSLMGHGCFF.

V and J are TRBV14 and TRBJ1-1; a weak D match, TRBD1 (6 bases). With 0 bases removed from V and 5 bases from J, the gap between germline ends came to 10 bases. The CDR3 totals 14 residues. Germline V gene data show CDR1 as SGHDN and CDR2 as FVKESK. The CDR3 spells CASSQDYRATEAFF. CDR3 bases: TGTGCCAGCAGCCAAGATTACAGGGCAACTGAAGCTTTCTTT.

The DNA for the CDR3 is TGTGCCAGCTCACCACCCGGGGTCACGTACACTGAAGCTTTCTTT. Protein product: CASSPPGVTYTEAFF. The chain joins TRBV18 to TRBJ1-1; D unclear. Trimming left V 0 bases short and J 3 bases short, with 11 bases between. This CDR3 is built from 15 residues. Germline V gene data show CDR1 as KGHSH and CDR2 as LQKENI. Combining the CDR3 with reference TRBV18 and TRBJ1-1 gives the whole variable domain NAGVMQNPRHLVRRRGQEARLRCSPMKGHSHVYWYRQLPEEGLKFMVYLQKENIIDESGMPKERFSAEFPKEGPSILRIQQVVRGDSAAYFCASSPPGVTYTEAFFGQGTRLTVV.

The gene calls are TRBV9 and TRBJ2-2; D unclear. Trimming pared 0 bases from V and 5 bases from J, leaving 11 bases between. The CDR3 spans 15 residues. Looked up from germline, CDR1 is SGDLS and CDR2 is YYNGEE. This CDR3 is CASSVESGRTGELFF. In DNA, the CDR3 is TGTGCCAGCAGCGTAGAGTCTGGGCGAACCGGGGAGCTGTTTTTT. Supplemented by reference TRBV9 and TRBJ2-2, the full variable domain reads DSGVTQTPKHLITATGQRVTLRCSPRSGDLSVYWYQQSLDQGLQFLIQYYNGEERAKGNILERFSAQQFPDLHSELNLSSLELGDSALYFCASSVESGRTGELFFGEGSRLTVL.

This chain joins TRBV7-9 and TRBJ1-4; D unresolved. The CDR3 spans 14 residues. CDR1 is SEHNR, CDR2 FQNEAQ, per germline (reference sequence). The V gene lost 1 base and the J gene lost 12 bases, with 15 bases spanning the gap. The CDR3 protein is CASSLGTAAGELFF. The CDR3 DNA follows: TGTGCCAGCAGCTTAGGGACCGCAGCCGGGGAACTGTTTTTT. The complete variable domain, with remaining parts taken from reference TRBV7-9 and TRBJ1-4, reads DTGVSQNPRHKITKRGQNVTFRCDPISEHNRLYWYRQTLGQGPEFLTYFQNEAQLEKSRLLSDRFSAERPKGSFSTLEIQRTEQGDSAMYLCASSLGTAAGELFFGSGTQLSVL.

The gene calls are TRBV6-1 and TRBJ2-3; D is unresolved. Per germline, CDR1 MNHNS and CDR2 SASEGT. Trimming pared 7 bases from V and 10 bases from J, leaving 12 bases between. The CDR3 extends over 11 amino acids. This CDR3 is CASTFKQAQYF. CDR3 DNA: TGTGCCAGCACCTTTAAGCAGGCGCAGTATTTT.

This chain joins TRBV6-5 and TRBJ1-1; possibly TRBD1 for D (6 bases). Trimming shortened V by 6 bases and J by 5 bases, and 13 bases separated the two germline ends. CDR1 MNHEY and CDR2 SVGAGI come from the germline V gene. CDR3 length: 13 amino acids. CDR3 coding DNA: TGTGCCAGCAGCCTCCAGGGGCAGACTGAAGCTTTCTTT. Translation gives CASSLQGQTEAFF.

This chain joins TRBV5-8 and TRBJ2-5, with D maybe TRBD1 (5 bases). V lost 4 bases and J lost 2, with 6 bases in between. CDR1 is SGHTS, CDR2 YDEGEE, per germline. The CDR3 extends over 12 amino acids. Here the CDR3 DNA reads TGTGCCAGCAGCCGACAGCAAGAGACCCAGTACTTC. Amino acids: CASSRQQETQYF.

A note on this clone: The junction and the germline gene differ at one end; a read error may be behind it. The chain is built from TRBV7-7 and TRBJ2-7; tentatively, D is TRBD1 (7 bases). Germline values: CDR1 SSHAT, CDR2 FNYEAQ (reference sequence). The CDR3 length is 17 residues. Here the CDR3 reads CASSSGDSCSRGYEQYF. The DNA of the CDR3 is TGTGCTAGCAGCTCCGGGGACAGCTGCTCGCGGGGTTACGAGCAGTACTTC.

The V call is TRBV28, the J call TRBJ2-7; D not certain. V lost 5 bases and J 0 bases, leaving 14 bases between the germline ends. CDR1 MDHEN and CDR2 SYDVKM come from the germline V gene. The CDR3 runs 15 residues. CDR3 residues: CASSVLSTLSYEQYF. Here the CDR3 DNA reads TGTGCCAGCAGTGTACTTAGTACACTCTCCTACGAGCAGTACTTC.

CDR3 coding DNA: TGTGCCAGCAGTCAGACTAGCGTCTCTTACAATGAGCAGTTCTTC. This sequence encodes CASSQTSVSYNEQFF. V is TRBV27 and J is TRBJ2-1; 8 bases are a match to TRBD2. This CDR3 is 15 amino acids long. Germline V gives CDR1 MNHEY, CDR2 SMNVEV (reference sequence). V lost 5 bases and J lost 4; bases outside the gene matches: 7.

The chain couples TRBV10-3 to TRBJ1-1; D call uncertain. Trimming left V 5 bases short and J 11 bases short, with 21 bases between. Germline V gene sequence: CDR1 ENHRY, CDR2 SYGVKD. The CDR3 sequence is 14 residues long. The CDR3 DNA reads as TGTGCCATCAGTAATAAAGCTAGCCCCTTCGTCGCTTTCTTT. It is translated as CAISNKASPFVAFF.

This chain connects TRBV27 to TRBJ2-5, with D possibly TRBD2 on 5 matching bases. CDR1 is MNHEY and CDR2 is SMNVEV in the germline V gene (reference sequence). There are 12 residues in the CDR3. V dropped 5 bases and J dropped 4 bases, with 8 bases sitting between them. The CDR3 here is CASSPEGETQYF. The CDR3 DNA sequence: TGTGCCAGCAGTCCCGAGGGAGAGACCCAGTACTTC.